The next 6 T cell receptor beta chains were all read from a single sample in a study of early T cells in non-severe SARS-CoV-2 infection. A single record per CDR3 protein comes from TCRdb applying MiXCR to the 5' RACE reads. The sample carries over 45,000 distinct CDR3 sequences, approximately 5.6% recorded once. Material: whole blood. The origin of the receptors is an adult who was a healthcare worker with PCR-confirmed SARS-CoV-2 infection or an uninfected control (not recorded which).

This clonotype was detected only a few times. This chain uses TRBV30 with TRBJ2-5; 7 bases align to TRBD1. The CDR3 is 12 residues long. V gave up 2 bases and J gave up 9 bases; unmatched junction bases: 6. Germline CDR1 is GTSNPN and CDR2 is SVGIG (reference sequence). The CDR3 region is CAWSRTGLAQYF. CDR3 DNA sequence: TGTGCCTGGAGTAGGACAGGCTTGGCCCAGTACTTC.

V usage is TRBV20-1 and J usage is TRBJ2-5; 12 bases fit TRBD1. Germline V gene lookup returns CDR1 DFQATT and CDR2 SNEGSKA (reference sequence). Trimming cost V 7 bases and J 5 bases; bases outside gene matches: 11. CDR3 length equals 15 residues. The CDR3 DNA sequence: TGCAGTGTCGAAACCGGGACAGGGGGCGTCGAGACCCAGTACTTC. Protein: CSVETGTGGVETQYF.

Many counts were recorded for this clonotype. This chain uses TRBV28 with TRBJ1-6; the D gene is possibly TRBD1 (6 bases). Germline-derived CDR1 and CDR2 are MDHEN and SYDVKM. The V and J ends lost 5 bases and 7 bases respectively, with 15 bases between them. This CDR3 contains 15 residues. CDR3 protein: CASSPSAGANSPLHF. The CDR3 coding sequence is TGTGCCAGCAGTCCTTCGGCAGGGGCGAATTCACCCCTCCACTTT.

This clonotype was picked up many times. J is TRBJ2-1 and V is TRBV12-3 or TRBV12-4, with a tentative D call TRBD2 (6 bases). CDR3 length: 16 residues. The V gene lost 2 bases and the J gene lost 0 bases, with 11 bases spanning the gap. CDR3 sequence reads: CASSLSGGNSYNEQFF. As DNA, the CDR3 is TGTGCCAGCAGTTTATCTGGCGGGAACTCCTACAATGAGCAGTTCTTC.

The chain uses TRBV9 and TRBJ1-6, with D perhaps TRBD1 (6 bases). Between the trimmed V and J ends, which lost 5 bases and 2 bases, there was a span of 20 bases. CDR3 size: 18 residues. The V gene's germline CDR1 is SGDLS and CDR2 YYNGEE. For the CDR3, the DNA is TGTGCCAGCAGTCACCACGGGGCGGGGGCCACCTATAATTCACCCCTCCACTTT. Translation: CASSHHGAGATYNSPLHF.

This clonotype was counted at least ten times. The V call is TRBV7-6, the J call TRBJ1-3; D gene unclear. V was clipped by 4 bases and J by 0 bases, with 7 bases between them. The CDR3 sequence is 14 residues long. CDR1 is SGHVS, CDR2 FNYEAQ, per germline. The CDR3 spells CASSSFSSGNTIYF. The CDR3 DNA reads TGTGCCAGCAGCTCCTTTAGCTCTGGAAACACCATATATTTT.